The clone carrying this TCR beta chain has more than one count but fewer than ten. Its antigen remains unidentified. This sample is part of a study of T cell repertoires in cytomegalovirus infection. Study background: A matching HLA type, together with CMV infection, was signaled by public TCR beta signatures. Notes on the study in general: HLA-C-restricted CMV-specific TCR beta clonotypes prevailed in the ex vivo response. Accumulated public TCR beta family frequency recognized individuals carrying CMV together with the relevant HLA.

The CDR3 is 18 residues long. The germline V gene encodes CDR1 SGHTA and CDR2 FQGTGA. Trimming cost V 1 base and J 0 bases, with 17 bases left between them. MiXCR, applied by TCRdb to the reads, yields one record per CDR3 protein. Among under 800,000 distinct CDR3 sequences listed, roughly 26% were seen once. This clonotype was sampled from a human donor in good health (CMV status not recorded). Some clones in this sample may be carry-over from other donors' samples. This chain joins TRBV7-3 and TRBJ2-3; D gene uncertain. Sequenced: CD8+ T cells from PBMCs. The CDR3 DNA sequence: TGTGCCAGCAGCTTAAGGAAGTCTATCTATCCTAGCACAGATACGCAGTATTTT. Protein product: CASSLRKSIYPSTDTQYF.